This T cell receptor beta chain was obtained from a study of technical replicates of blood from a handful of donors. Germline CDR1 reads MNHNS; CDR2 reads SASEGT. V was trimmed by 2 bases and J by 4 bases, leaving 14 bases between them. The CDR3 totals 15 residues. Profiling relied on immunoSEQ multiplex PCR, and the TCRdb table lists in-frame clones only, not all of them. This sample has approximately 76,000 clones; 91% occur once, and the top ten carry less than 0.3%. Input material: T cells isolated from PBMCs. This receptor was obtained from a human donor in good health. The chain employs TRBV6-1 and TRBJ1-2; TRBD1 might be the D (5 bases). The CDR3 here is CASSESGGGLYGYTF. DNA for the CDR3: TGTGCCAGCAGTGAATCCGGGGGAGGTCTCTATGGCTACACCTTC.